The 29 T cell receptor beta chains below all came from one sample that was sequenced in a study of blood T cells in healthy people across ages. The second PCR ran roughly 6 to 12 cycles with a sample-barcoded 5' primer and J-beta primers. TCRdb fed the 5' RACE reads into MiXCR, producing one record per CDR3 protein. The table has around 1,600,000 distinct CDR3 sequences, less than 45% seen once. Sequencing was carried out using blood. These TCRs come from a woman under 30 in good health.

In nucleotides, the CDR3 is TGTGCTAGTGGTTTGGTAGTCGAAAGCCCCTATGGCTACACCTTC. Amino acids: CASGLVVESPYGYTF. V and J are TRBV12-5 and TRBJ1-2, with unresolved D. CDR3 length: 15 amino acids. Per germline, CDR1 LGHNT and CDR2 FRNRAP. The V end was cut by 0 bases, the J end by 4 bases, with 12 bases between.

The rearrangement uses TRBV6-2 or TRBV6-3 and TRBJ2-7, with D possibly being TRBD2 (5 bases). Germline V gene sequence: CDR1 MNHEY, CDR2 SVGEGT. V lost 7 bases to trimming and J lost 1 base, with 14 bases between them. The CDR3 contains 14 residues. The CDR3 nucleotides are TGTGCCAGCACCTCAATGGAGGATTCCTACGAGCAGTACTTC. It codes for CASTSMEDSYEQYF.

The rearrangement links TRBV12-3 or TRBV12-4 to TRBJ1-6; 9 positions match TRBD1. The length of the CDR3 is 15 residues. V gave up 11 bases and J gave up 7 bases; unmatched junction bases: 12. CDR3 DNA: TGTGCCGGCACCATAAGGGGACAGGGAAATTCACCCCTCCACTTT. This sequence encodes CAGTIRGQGNSPLHF.

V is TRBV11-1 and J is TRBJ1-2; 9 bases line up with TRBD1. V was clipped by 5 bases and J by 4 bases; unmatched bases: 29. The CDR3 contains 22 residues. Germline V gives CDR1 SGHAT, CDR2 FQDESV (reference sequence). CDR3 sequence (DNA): TGTGCCAGCAGCACCTCGTCCGGGACAGGGTGGCCTGTACAAGAAGCCCTCTATGGCTACACCTTC. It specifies CASSTSSGTGWPVQEALYGYTF.

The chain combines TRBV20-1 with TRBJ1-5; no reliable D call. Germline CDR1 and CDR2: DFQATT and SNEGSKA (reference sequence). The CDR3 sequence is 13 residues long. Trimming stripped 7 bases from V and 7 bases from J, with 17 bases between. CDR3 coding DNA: TGCAGTGTCGCGGGCAAAAACGAACAGCCCCAGCATTTT. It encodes CSVAGKNEQPQHF.

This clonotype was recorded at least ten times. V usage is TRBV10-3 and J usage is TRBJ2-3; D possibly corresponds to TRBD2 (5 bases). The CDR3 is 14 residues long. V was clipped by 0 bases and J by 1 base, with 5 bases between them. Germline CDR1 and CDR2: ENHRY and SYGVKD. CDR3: CAISESGGTDTQYF. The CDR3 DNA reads TGTGCCATCAGTGAGTCGGGAGGCACAGATACGCAGTATTTT.

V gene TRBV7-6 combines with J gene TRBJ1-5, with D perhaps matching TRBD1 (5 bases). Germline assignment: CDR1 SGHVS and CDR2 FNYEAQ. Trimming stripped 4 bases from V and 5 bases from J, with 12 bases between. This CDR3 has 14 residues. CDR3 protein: CASSSGTADQPQHF. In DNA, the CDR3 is TGTGCCAGCAGCTCCGGGACGGCCGATCAGCCCCAGCATTTT. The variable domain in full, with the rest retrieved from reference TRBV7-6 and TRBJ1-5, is GAGVSQSPRYKVTKRGQDVALRCDPISGHVSLYWYRQALGQGPEFLTYFNYEAQQDKSGLPNDRFSAERPEGSISTLTIQRTEQRDSAMYRCASSSGTADQPQHFGDGTRLSIL.

CDR3 region: CASSAGQNSYEQYF. In DNA, the CDR3 is TGCGCCAGCAGTGCAGGGCAAAACTCCTACGAGCAGTACTTC. V and J are TRBV10-2 and TRBJ2-7; the D gene is possibly TRBD1 (5 bases). Germline V gene data show CDR1 as WSHSY and CDR2 as SAAADI. The length of the CDR3 is 14 residues. The ends were cut back, 4 bases at V and 0 bases at J, with 10 bases in the middle.

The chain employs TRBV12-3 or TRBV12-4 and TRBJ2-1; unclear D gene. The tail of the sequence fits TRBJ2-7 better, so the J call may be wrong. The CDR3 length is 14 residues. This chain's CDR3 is CASSLTRVLHEQYF. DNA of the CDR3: TGTGCCAGCAGTTTGACAAGGGTACTCCACGAGCAGTACTTC.

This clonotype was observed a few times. The CDR3 bases are TGTGCCAGCAGCCCCAGGGACCCAGGGGGTAGTGGCTACACCTTC. This sequence encodes CASSPRDPGGSGYTF. The J gene is TRBJ1-2, the V gene TRBV7-2, with 7 bases identical to TRBD1. The germline CDR1 and CDR2 sequences are SGHTA and FQGNSA. V was clipped by 5 bases and J by 7 bases; unmatched bases: 13. This CDR3 spans 15 amino acids. The full variable domain, completed using reference TRBV7-2 and TRBJ1-2, is GAGVSQSPSNKVTEKGKDVELRCDPISGHTALYWYRQSLGQGLEFLIYFQGNSAPDKSGLPSDRFSAERTGGSVSTLTIQRTQQEDSAVYLCASSPRDPGGSGYTFGSGTRLTVV.

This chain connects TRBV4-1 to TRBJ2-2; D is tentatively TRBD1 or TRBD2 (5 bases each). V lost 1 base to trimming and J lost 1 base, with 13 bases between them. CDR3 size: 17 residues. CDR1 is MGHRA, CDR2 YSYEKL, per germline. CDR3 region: CASSQGGVAGNTGELFF. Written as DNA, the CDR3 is TGCGCCAGCAGCCAAGGAGGGGTGGCGGGGAACACCGGGGAGCTGTTTTTT.

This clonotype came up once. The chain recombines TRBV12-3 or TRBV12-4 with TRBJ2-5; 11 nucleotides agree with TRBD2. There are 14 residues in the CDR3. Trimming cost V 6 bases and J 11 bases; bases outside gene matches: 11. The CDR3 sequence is CASSTSGGYNEQYF. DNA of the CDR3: TGTGCCAGCAGCACTAGCGGGGGTTACAATGAGCAGTACTTC.

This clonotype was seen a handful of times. Here the CDR3 reads CASSDGTLGSETQYF. The CDR3 DNA reads as TGCGCCAGCAGTGACGGGACCCTGGGGAGTGAGACCCAGTACTTC. The V and J genes are TRBV10-2 and TRBJ2-5; D possibly matches TRBD1 or TRBD2 (5 bases each). The CDR3 is made up of 15 amino acids. Trimming took off 3 bases at V and 5 bases at J, with 16 bases between the two ends. Germline V gives CDR1 WSHSY, CDR2 SAAADI.

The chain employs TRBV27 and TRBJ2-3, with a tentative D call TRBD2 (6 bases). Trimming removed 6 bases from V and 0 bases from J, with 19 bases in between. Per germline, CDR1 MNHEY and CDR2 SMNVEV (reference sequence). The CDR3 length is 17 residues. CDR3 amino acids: CASSTNGGASSTDTQYF. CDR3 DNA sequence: TGTGCCAGCAGCACAAACGGGGGAGCATCTAGCACAGATACGCAGTATTTT.

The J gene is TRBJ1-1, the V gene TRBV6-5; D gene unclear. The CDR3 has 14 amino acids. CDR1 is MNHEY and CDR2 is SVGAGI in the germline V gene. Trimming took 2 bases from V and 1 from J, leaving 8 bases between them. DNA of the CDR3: TGTGCCAGCAGTTACGGCCCAGCGAACACTGAAGCTTTCTTT. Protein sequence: CASSYGPANTEAFF.

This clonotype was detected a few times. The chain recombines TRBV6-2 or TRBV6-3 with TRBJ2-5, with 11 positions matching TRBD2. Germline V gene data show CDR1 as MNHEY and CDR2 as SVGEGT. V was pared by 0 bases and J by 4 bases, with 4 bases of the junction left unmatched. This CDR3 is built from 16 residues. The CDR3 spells CASSYSTLAGVETQYF. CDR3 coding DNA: TGTGCCAGCAGTTACTCGACACTAGCGGGAGTAGAGACCCAGTACTTC.

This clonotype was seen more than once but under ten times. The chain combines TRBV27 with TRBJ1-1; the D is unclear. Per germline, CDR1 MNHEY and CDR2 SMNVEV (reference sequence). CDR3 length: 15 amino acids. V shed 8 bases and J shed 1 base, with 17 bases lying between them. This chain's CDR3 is CASLLLGQKNTEAFF. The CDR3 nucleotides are TGTGCCAGCCTTCTCCTAGGGCAGAAGAACACTGAAGCTTTCTTT.

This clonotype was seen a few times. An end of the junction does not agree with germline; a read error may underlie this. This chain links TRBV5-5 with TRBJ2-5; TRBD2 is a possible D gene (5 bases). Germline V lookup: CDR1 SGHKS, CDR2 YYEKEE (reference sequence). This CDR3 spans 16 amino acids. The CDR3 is CAGSLEAVPYQETQYF. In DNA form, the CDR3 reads TGTGCCGGCAGCTTGGAGGCGGTACCATACCAAGAGACCCAGTACTTC.

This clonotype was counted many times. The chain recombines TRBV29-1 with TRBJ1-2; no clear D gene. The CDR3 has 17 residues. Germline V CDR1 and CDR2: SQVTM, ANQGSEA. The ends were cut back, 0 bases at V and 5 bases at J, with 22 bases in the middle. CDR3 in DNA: TGCAGCGTTGAAGACCTTCCGACACTCTCCGATCCGTATGGCTACACCTTC. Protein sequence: CSVEDLPTLSDPYGYTF.

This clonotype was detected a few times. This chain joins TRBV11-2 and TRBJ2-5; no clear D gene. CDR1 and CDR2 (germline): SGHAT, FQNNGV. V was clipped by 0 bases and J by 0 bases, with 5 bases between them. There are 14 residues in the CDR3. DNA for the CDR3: TGTGCCAGCAGCTTAGACACGAACCAAGAGACCCAGTACTTC. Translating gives CASSLDTNQETQYF.

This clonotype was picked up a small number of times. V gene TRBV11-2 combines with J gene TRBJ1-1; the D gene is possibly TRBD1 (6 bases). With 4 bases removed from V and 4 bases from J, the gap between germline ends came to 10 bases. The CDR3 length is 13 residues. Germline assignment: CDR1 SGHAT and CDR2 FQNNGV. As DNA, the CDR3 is TGTGCCAGCAGCTCATCACAGGGCACTGAAGCTTTCTTT. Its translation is CASSSSQGTEAFF.

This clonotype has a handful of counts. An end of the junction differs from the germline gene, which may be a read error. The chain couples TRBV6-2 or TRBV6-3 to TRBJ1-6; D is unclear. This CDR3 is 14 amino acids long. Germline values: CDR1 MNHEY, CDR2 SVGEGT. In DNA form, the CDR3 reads TGTGCCAGCAGTTACTCGCCCGGTAATCCACCCCTCCACTTT. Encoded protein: CASSYSPGNPPLHF.

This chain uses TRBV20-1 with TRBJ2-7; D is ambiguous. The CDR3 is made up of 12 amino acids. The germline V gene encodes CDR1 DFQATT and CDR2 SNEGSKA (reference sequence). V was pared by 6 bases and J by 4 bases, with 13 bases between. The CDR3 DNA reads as TGCAGTGCCACCTCATGGGCGTACGAGCAGTACTTC. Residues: CSATSWAYEQYF.

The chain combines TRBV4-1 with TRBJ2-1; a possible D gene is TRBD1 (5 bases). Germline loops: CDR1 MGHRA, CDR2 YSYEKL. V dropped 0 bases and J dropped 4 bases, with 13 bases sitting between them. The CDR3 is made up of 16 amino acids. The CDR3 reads CASSQDDGRVYNEQFF. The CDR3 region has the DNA TGCGCCAGCAGCCAAGATGACGGCAGGGTGTACAATGAGCAGTTCTTC.

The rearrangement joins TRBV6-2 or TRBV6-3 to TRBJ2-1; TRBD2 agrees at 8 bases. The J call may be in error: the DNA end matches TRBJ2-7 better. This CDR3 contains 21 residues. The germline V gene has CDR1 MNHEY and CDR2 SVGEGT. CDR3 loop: CASSYLVGTSGIRSSYNEQYF. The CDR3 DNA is TGTGCCAGCAGTTACCTGGTCGGGACTAGTGGGATCCGGAGCTCCTACAATGAGCAGTACTTC.

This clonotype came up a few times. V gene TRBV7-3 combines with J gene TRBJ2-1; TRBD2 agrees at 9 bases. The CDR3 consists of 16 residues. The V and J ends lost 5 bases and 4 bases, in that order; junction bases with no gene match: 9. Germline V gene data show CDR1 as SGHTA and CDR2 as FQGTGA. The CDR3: CASSPLSGSQYNEQFF. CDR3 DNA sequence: TGTGCCAGCAGCCCCCTTAGCGGGAGTCAGTACAATGAGCAGTTCTTC.

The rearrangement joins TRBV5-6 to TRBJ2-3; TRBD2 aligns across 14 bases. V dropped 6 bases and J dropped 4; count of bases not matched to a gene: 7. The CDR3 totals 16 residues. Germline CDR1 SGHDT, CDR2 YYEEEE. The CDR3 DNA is TGTGCCAGCACCGGACTAGCGGGAGGAACTGCAGATACGCAGTATTTT. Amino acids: CASTGLAGGTADTQYF.

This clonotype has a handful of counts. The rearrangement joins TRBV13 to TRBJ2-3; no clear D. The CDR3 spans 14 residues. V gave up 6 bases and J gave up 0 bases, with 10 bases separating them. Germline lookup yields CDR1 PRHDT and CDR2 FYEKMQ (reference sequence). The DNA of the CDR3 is TGTGCCAGCAGAACCCACGGGAGCACAGATACGCAGTATTTT. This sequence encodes CASRTHGSTDTQYF.

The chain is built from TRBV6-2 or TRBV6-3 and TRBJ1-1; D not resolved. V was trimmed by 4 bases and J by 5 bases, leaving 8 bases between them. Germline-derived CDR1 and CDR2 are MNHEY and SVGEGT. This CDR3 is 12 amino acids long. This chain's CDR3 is CASSSRATEAFF. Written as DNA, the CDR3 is TGTGCCAGCAGTTCTCGCGCTACTGAAGCTTTCTTT.